Listed here are 25 T cell receptor beta chains from one sample, sequenced in a study of response to subunit inactivated influenza vaccine. TCRdb itself ran the RT-PCR reads through MiXCR, one entry per CDR3 protein. There are just under 550,000 distinct CDR3 sequences in the sample; approximately 22% occur only once, and 2.5% to 3% lies in the top ten. The sample was also linked to a second study, of T cells expressing NK-cell markers. That paper adds: The authors made TCR beta cDNA libraries by 5'RACE template switching. This switching added a universal primer site and UMIs.

This specimen was CD4+ T cells sorted from PBMCs, taken approximately 13 days after vaccination. These receptor sequences come from a man between 45 and 60 years old who received an inactivated influenza vaccine.

This clonotype has more than one count but fewer than ten. The rearrangement links TRBV7-2 to TRBJ1-4; D remains ambiguous. The CDR3 is made up of 12 amino acids. CDR1 is SGHTA, CDR2 FQGNSA, per germline. Trimming left V 2 bases short and J 4 bases short, with 2 bases between. In DNA form, the CDR3 reads TGTGCCAGCAGCTTATATAATGAAAAACTGTTTTTT. This translates into CASSLYNEKLFF.

This clonotype turned up a few times. The gene calls are TRBV20-1 and TRBJ2-2; 8 bases align to TRBD2. J gave up 0 bases and V 5 bases, and 5 bases lay outside the gene matches. The CDR3 is 15 amino acids. CDR1 and CDR2 from the germline V gene are DFQATT and SNEGSKA (reference sequence). The CDR3 loop is CSAGRGGTNTGELFF. As DNA, the CDR3 is TGCAGTGCTGGACGGGGGGGAACGAACACCGGGGAGCTGTTTTTT.

The J gene is TRBJ2-3, the V gene TRBV20-1; 10 positions agree with TRBD2. Germline V gene lookup returns CDR1 DFQATT and CDR2 SNEGSKA (reference sequence). The CDR3 totals 20 residues. V lost 3 bases to trimming and J lost 3 bases; unmatched junction nucleotides: 21. In nucleotides, the CDR3 is TGCAGTGCTAGTCCCCTCTTAGGGAGCGGGGGGGCCGATGGGACAGATACGCAGTATTTT. Amino acid sequence: CSASPLLGSGGADGTDTQYF.

This clonotype was seen a few times. V is TRBV7-2 and J is TRBJ2-3, with TRBD1 matching over 8 bases. With V trimmed by 0 bases and J by 4 bases, 0 bases remained unmatched. Germline assignment: CDR1 SGHTA and CDR2 FQGNSA. The CDR3 has 14 amino acids. The CDR3 sequence: CASSLATGADTQYF. DNA of the CDR3: TGTGCCAGCAGCTTAGCGACAGGGGCAGATACGCAGTATTTT.

This clonotype has a handful of counts. This chain links TRBV4-3 with TRBJ2-3; perhaps TRBD2 as D (5 bases). V was pared by 0 bases and J by 7 bases, with 17 bases between. The CDR3 loop spans 16 amino acids. Germline CDR1 LGHNA, CDR2 YSLEER. The CDR3 reads CASSQDGVGSRNTQYF. The CDR3 DNA is TGCGCCAGCAGCCAAGATGGGGTGGGGAGCAGGAATACGCAGTATTTT.

This clonotype has more than one count but fewer than ten. The chain uses TRBV5-1 and TRBJ2-5; no clear D gene. This CDR3 spans 15 amino acids. V was pared by 0 bases and J by 0 bases, with 9 bases between. Germline loops: CDR1 SGHRS, CDR2 YFSETQ. The CDR3 loop reads CASSLGAKYQETQYF. The CDR3 DNA reads TGCGCCAGCAGCTTGGGTGCGAAGTACCAAGAGACCCAGTACTTC.

This clonotype showed up just a few times. This chain uses TRBV12-3 or TRBV12-4 with TRBJ2-3; D unresolved. There are 12 residues in the CDR3. V was shortened by 8 bases and J by 6 bases, with 12 bases between the two germline ends. Written as DNA, the CDR3 is TGTGCCAGCGGAACAGAGACGGATACGCAGTATTTT. It yields the protein CASGTETDTQYF.

The chain carries TRBV6-2 or TRBV6-3 and TRBJ1-5; no clear D gene. This CDR3 is built from 17 residues. Germline CDR1 and CDR2: MNHEY and SVGEGT. The V and J ends lost 2 bases and 7 bases respectively, with 21 bases between them. This CDR3 is CASSYLPGLLVYQPQHF. DNA for the CDR3: TGTGCCAGCAGTTACCTTCCAGGTTTGTTGGTCTACCAGCCCCAGCATTTT.

This clonotype came up a few times. The chain is built from TRBV27 and TRBJ2-7; a weak D match, TRBD2 (6 bases). The germline gives CDR1 MNHEY, CDR2 SMNVEV (reference sequence). CDR3 length equals 16 residues. Trimming left V 4 bases short and J 1 base short, with 17 bases between. CDR3 sequence: CASSSRPGLRSYEQYF. The CDR3 DNA follows: TGTGCCAGCAGTTCACGGCCGGGACTTAGGTCCTACGAGCAGTACTTC.

The chain couples TRBV3-1 to TRBJ1-2; TRBD1 matches 11 bases. CDR1 is LGHDT and CDR2 is YNNKEL in the germline V gene (reference sequence). V lost 5 bases and J lost 0; bases outside the gene matches: 8. The CDR3 runs to 17 residues. The CDR3 loop is CASSVRTGGTSNYGYTF. The CDR3 DNA follows: TGTGCCAGCAGCGTACGGACAGGGGGCACATCTAACTATGGCTACACCTTC. The variable domain in full, with the rest retrieved from reference TRBV3-1 and TRBJ1-2, is DTAVSQTPKYLVTQMGNDKSIKCEQNLGHDTMYWYKQDSKKFLKIMFSYNNKELIINETVPNRFSPKSPDKAHLNLHINSLELGDSAVYFCASSVRTGGTSNYGYTFGSGTRLTVV.

CDR3 in amino acids: CSVVRDREFYEQYF. The DNA for the CDR3 is TGCAGCGTTGTTCGCGACAGGGAGTTCTACGAGCAGTACTTC. The V gene is TRBV29-1, the J gene TRBJ2-7; 7 bases agree with TRBD1. The germline V gene has CDR1 SQVTM and CDR2 ANQGSEA. The CDR3 covers 14 residues. The junction had 9 bases not matched to a gene; V was cut back by 4 bases and J by 3 bases.

In its sample, this clonotype was seen a few times. This sequence joins TRBV11-3 and TRBJ2-1; 7 positions match TRBD1. CDR1 and CDR2 (germline): SGHNT, YENEEA. V lost 4 bases, J lost 3 bases, and 9 bases stayed unmatched. CDR3 length equals 16 residues. CDR3 coding DNA: TGTGCCAGCAGCTCCGCCGGGACAGCCCTCTACAATGAGCAGTTCTTC. Amino acid sequence: CASSSAGTALYNEQFF.

This clonotype was found a few times. The genes are TRBV7-6 and TRBJ2-2; unclear D gene. The CDR3 length is 18 residues. The V end was cut by 2 bases, the J end by 3 bases, with 19 bases between. The germline V gene encodes CDR1 SGHVS and CDR2 FNYEAQ. This CDR3 is CASSLRNQFSIHTGELFF. As DNA, the CDR3 is TGTGCCAGCAGCTTAAGGAACCAGTTTTCTATTCACACCGGGGAGCTGTTTTTT.

This clonotype was counted a few times. The DNA of the CDR3 is TGCAGTGCTAGAACGGGACTAGCTTACGAGCAGTACTTC. Its translation is CSARTGLAYEQYF. V is TRBV20-1 and J is TRBJ2-7, with TRBD2 matching 9 bases. V lost 2 bases to trimming and J lost 4 bases; unmatched junction nucleotides: 3. The germline V gene has CDR1 DFQATT and CDR2 SNEGSKA (reference sequence). The CDR3 has 13 amino acids.

This clonotype came up a few times. The CDR3 DNA sequence: TGTGCCAGCAGCGATCGTTTGAGGGCCTACGAGCAGTACTTC. Translating it yields CASSDRLRAYEQYF. The V and J genes are TRBV12-3 or TRBV12-4 and TRBJ2-7; D is possibly TRBD2 (5 bases). The CDR3 is made up of 14 amino acids. Trimming removed 6 bases from V and 2 bases from J, with 14 bases in between.

The chain uses TRBV5-5 and TRBJ2-1, with D perhaps assigned TRBD1 or TRBD2 (5 bases each). Per the germline V gene, CDR1 is SGHKS and CDR2 is YYEKEE (reference sequence). The ends were cut back, 4 bases at V and 8 bases at J, with 22 bases in the middle. This CDR3 is 16 amino acids long. CDR3 residues: CASSATGTTFVDEQFF. The CDR3 region has the DNA TGTGCCAGCAGCGCTACCGGGACCACATTTGTGGATGAGCAGTTCTTC.

This clonotype was observed a few times. The chain recombines TRBV28 with TRBJ2-1, with a weak D call TRBD1 (6 bases). V was pared by 4 bases and J by 6 bases, with 13 bases between. CDR1 and CDR2 from the germline V gene are MDHEN and SYDVKM. The CDR3 is 14 amino acids. In nucleotides, the CDR3 is TGTGCCAGCAGTTCTTGGCAGGGGAGCAATGAGCAGTTCTTC. Translating it yields CASSSWQGSNEQFF.

The table lists this clonotype with a few counts. The V call is TRBV20-1, the J call TRBJ1-1; 10 bases are a match to TRBD1. The germline V gene has CDR1 DFQATT and CDR2 SNEGSKA (reference sequence). The V and J ends lost 4 bases and 5 bases, in that order; junction bases with no gene match: 4. This CDR3 contains 13 residues. CDR3 residues: CSATDRGGTEAFF. The CDR3 bases are TGCAGTGCTACGGACAGGGGGGGGACTGAAGCTTTCTTT.

This clonotype has only a few counts. V usage is TRBV10-3 and J usage is TRBJ2-7; D unclear. Germline V gene lookup returns CDR1 ENHRY and CDR2 SYGVKD. This CDR3 is built from 12 residues. Trimming left V 4 bases short and J 2 bases short, with 6 bases between. The DNA of the CDR3 is TGTGCCATCAGTGCGAAAACCTACGAGCAGTACTTC. Protein sequence: CAISAKTYEQYF.

The chain combines TRBV5-1 with TRBJ1-1; 7 bases agree with TRBD1. The CDR3 is 14 residues long. V was clipped by 0 bases and J by 3 bases; unmatched bases: 2. Germline CDR1 reads SGHRS; CDR2 reads YFSETQ. CDR3 sequence reads: CASSLEGGYTEAFF. The CDR3, as DNA: TGCGCCAGCAGCTTGGAAGGGGGCTACACTGAAGCTTTCTTT.

V usage is TRBV5-1 and J usage is TRBJ2-7, with 8 bases lining up with TRBD1. The CDR3 spans 14 residues. Looked up from germline, CDR1 is SGHRS and CDR2 is YFSETQ. V shed 4 bases and J 6 bases; nucleotides not matched to a gene: 9. CDR3 DNA: TGCGCCAGCAGCGCCCCCGGACAGGGCTTCGAGCAGTACTTC. Translating gives CASSAPGQGFEQYF.

This clonotype was counted only a few times. The chain carries TRBV20-1 and TRBJ2-7, with TRBD2 matching over 8 bases. There are 15 residues in the CDR3. Germline CDR1 and CDR2: DFQATT and SNEGSKA (reference sequence). Trimming at V came to 3 bases and at J to 0 bases, leaving 7 bases not matched to a gene. CDR3 amino acids: CSASSRSGSSYEQYF. The CDR3 region has the DNA TGCAGTGCTAGCTCTAGGAGCGGGAGCTCCTACGAGCAGTACTTC.

The chain links TRBV5-1 to TRBJ1-2; D is ambiguous. There are 14 residues in the CDR3. Germline CDR1 reads SGHRS; CDR2 reads YFSETQ. Between the trimmed V and J ends, which lost 0 bases and 4 bases, there was a span of 10 bases. CDR3 loop: CASSLDWGGYGYTF. CDR3 DNA sequence: TGCGCCAGCAGCTTGGATTGGGGAGGCTATGGCTACACCTTC. Drawing the rest from reference TRBV5-1 and TRBJ1-2, the complete variable domain is KAGVTQTPRYLIKTRGQQVTLSCSPISGHRSVSWYQQTPGQGLQFLFEYFSETQRNKGNFPGRFSGRQFSNSRSEMNVSTLELGDSALYLCASSLDWGGYGYTFGSGTRLTVV.

This clonotype was seen more than once but under ten times. The V call is TRBV7-9, the J call TRBJ1-6; D possibly corresponds to TRBD1 (5 bases). CDR3 length equals 15 residues. Trimming pared 5 bases from V and 9 bases from J, leaving 17 bases between. The germline V gene has CDR1 SEHNR and CDR2 FQNEAQ (reference sequence). CDR3 DNA sequence: TGTGCCAGCAGCCCTGTCGCAGGGTTGAGTTCACCCCTCCACTTT. Protein: CASSPVAGLSSPLHF. Looking up the rest from reference TRBV7-9 and TRBJ1-6 gives the full variable domain: DTGVSQNPRHKITKRGQNVTFRCDPISEHNRLYWYRQTLGQGPEFLTYFQNEAQLEKSRLLSDRFSAERPKGSFSTLEIQRTEQGDSAMYLCASSPVAGLSSPLHFGNGTRLTVT.

This clonotype appeared a few times. The chain combines TRBV5-1 with TRBJ2-1, with D perhaps matching TRBD2 (6 bases). V lost 0 bases and J 7 bases, leaving 17 bases between the germline ends. Germline CDR1 reads SGHRS; CDR2 reads YFSETQ. The CDR3 has 16 amino acids. CDR3 amino acids: CASSLAGGATGNEQFF. The DNA of the CDR3 is TGCGCCAGCAGCTTGGCTGGCGGGGCCACGGGGAATGAGCAGTTCTTC. The full variable domain, rest sourced from reference TRBV5-1 and TRBJ2-1, is KAGVTQTPRYLIKTRGQQVTLSCSPISGHRSVSWYQQTPGQGLQFLFEYFSETQRNKGNFPGRFSGRQFSNSRSEMNVSTLELGDSALYLCASSLAGGATGNEQFFGPGTRLTVL.